Presented here are 32 T cell receptor beta chains from one specimen sequenced in a study of early T cells in non-severe SARS-CoV-2 infection. In TCRdb, the 5' RACE reads were re-called with MiXCR into one record per CDR3 protein. The table records tens of thousands of distinct CDR3 sequences, around 9.3% of them present only once. Specimen: whole blood, collected at baseline. These receptors all stem from an adult who was a healthcare worker with PCR-confirmed SARS-CoV-2 infection or an uninfected control (not recorded which).

This clonotype showed up many times. The chain links TRBV11-2 to TRBJ1-4; 7 bases are a match to TRBD1. This CDR3 spans 16 amino acids. Trimming took 0 bases from V and 2 from J; bases not matched to a gene: 3. Germline loops: CDR1 SGHAT, CDR2 FQNNGV. Written as DNA, the CDR3 is TGTGCCAGCAGCTTAGACCCGACAGGGACTAATGAAAAACTGTTTTTT. Protein: CASSLDPTGTNEKLFF.

At least ten counts were recorded for this clonotype. This chain connects TRBV18 to TRBJ2-7, with 9 bases matching TRBD1. The CDR3 runs to 15 residues. Germline V gene data show CDR1 as KGHSH and CDR2 as LQKENI. After removal of 1 base from V and 2 bases from J, the junction contained 3 bases not matched to a gene. The CDR3 sequence is CASSPRGTGPYEQYF. The DNA for the CDR3 is TGTGCCAGCTCACCACGGGGGACAGGGCCCTACGAGCAGTACTTC. The full variable domain, in which reference TRBV18 and TRBJ2-7 provide the parts outside the CDR3, is NAGVMQNPRHLVRRRGQEARLRCSPMKGHSHVYWYRQLPEEGLKFMVYLQKENIIDESGMPKERFSAEFPKEGPSILRIQQVVRGDSAAYFCASSPRGTGPYEQYFGPGTRLTVT.

The chain has TRBV20-1 and TRBJ2-3, with D possibly being TRBD2 (5 bases). Trimming cost V 5 bases and J 0 bases, with 12 bases left between them. This CDR3 spans 14 amino acids. CDR1 DFQATT and CDR2 SNEGSKA come from the germline V gene (reference sequence). The CDR3 loop reads CSAGLARSTDTQYF. CDR3 DNA sequence: TGCAGTGCTGGCTTAGCGAGGAGCACAGATACGCAGTATTTT.

The chain combines TRBV29-1 with TRBJ2-5; D may correspond to TRBD1 or TRBD2 (5 bases each). V lost 5 bases, J lost 11 bases, and 12 bases lay in between. CDR3 size: 10 residues. Per germline, CDR1 SQVTM and CDR2 ANQGSEA. This CDR3 is CSVRDVEQYF. CDR3 nucleotide sequence: TGCAGCGTTAGGGACGTGGAGCAGTACTTC.

This clonotype was recorded a few times. The J gene is TRBJ1-2, the V gene TRBV29-1; D is perhaps TRBD1 (5 bases). This CDR3 is 14 amino acids long. Germline V CDR1 and CDR2: SQVTM, ANQGSEA. Trimming pared 8 bases from V and 5 bases from J, leaving 21 bases between. CDR3 in DNA: TGCAGCACTGGGGCCCTGGAGGCTCCTTATGGCTACACCTTC. Translation gives CSTGALEAPYGYTF. Based on the CDR3 plus reference TRBV29-1 and TRBJ1-2, the full variable domain is SAVISQKPSRDICQRGTSLTIQCQVDSQVTMMFWYRQQPGQSLTLIATANQGSEATYESGFVIDKFPISRPNLTFSTLTVSNMSPEDSSIYLCSTGALEAPYGYTFGSGTRLTVV.

The chain combines TRBV9 with TRBJ2-3; 9 bases map to TRBD2. The CDR3 runs 14 residues. J gave up 4 bases and V 4 bases, and 4 bases lay outside the gene matches. CDR1 SGDLS and CDR2 YYNGEE come from the germline V gene. This CDR3 reads CASSPRTSADTQYF. In DNA form, the CDR3 reads TGTGCCAGCAGCCCCAGGACTAGCGCAGATACGCAGTATTTT. Combining the CDR3 with reference TRBV9 and TRBJ2-3 gives the whole variable domain DSGVTQTPKHLITATGQRVTLRCSPRSGDLSVYWYQQSLDQGLQFLIQYYNGEERAKGNILERFSAQQFPDLHSELNLSSLELGDSALYFCASSPRTSADTQYFGPGTRLTVL.

V usage is TRBV19 and J usage is TRBJ2-3; D remains unclear. Deletions cut 10 bases from V and 4 bases from J, with 24 bases between. This CDR3 is 16 amino acids long. Germline V CDR1 and CDR2: LNHDA, SQIVND (reference sequence). The DNA of the CDR3 is TGTGCCACTAAATCAGTCTCGGGCGCTGTTGCAGATACGCAGTATTTT. This sequence encodes CATKSVSGAVADTQYF. The full variable domain, with the rest looked up from reference TRBV19 and TRBJ2-3, is DGGITQSPKYLFRKEGQNVTLSCEQNLNHDAMYWYRQDPGQGLRLIYYSQIVNDFQKGDIAEGYSVSREKKESFPLTVTSAQKNPTAFYLCATKSVSGAVADTQYFGPGTRLTVL.

The rearrangement uses TRBV20-1 and TRBJ2-5; D gene ambiguous. This CDR3 has 12 residues. Germline CDR1 and CDR2: DFQATT and SNEGSKA (reference sequence). V shed 3 bases and J shed 0 bases, with 5 bases lying between them. CDR3 region: CSARGYQETQYF. CDR3 in DNA: TGCAGTGCTAGGGGTTACCAAGAGACCCAGTACTTC.

This chain joins TRBV20-1 and TRBJ2-5, with unresolved D. Germline CDR1 reads DFQATT; CDR2 reads SNEGSKA (reference sequence). The CDR3 spans 15 residues. Trimming cost V 5 bases and J 3 bases, with 19 bases left between them. The CDR3 region has the DNA TGCAGTGCTGAGAGGTTTACTGGTATCAAAGAGACCCAGTACTTC. Its protein is CSAERFTGIKETQYF.

This clonotype was counted only a few times. V usage is TRBV7-8 and J usage is TRBJ2-7; 11 nucleotides align to TRBD1. V lost 5 bases and J lost 4; bases outside the gene matches: 7. The CDR3 extends over 15 amino acids. Germline-derived CDR1 and CDR2 are SGHVS and FQNEAQ. CDR3 protein: CASSPRTGGSYEQYF. The CDR3 region has the DNA TGTGCCAGCAGCCCACGGACAGGGGGCAGTTACGAGCAGTACTTC.

This clonotype was seen more than once but under ten times. The chain is built from TRBV9 and TRBJ1-4; D call uncertain. CDR1 and CDR2 from the germline V gene are SGDLS and YYNGEE. The V gene lost 0 bases and the J gene lost 2 bases, with 5 bases spanning the gap. The CDR3 spans 14 residues. The CDR3 DNA is TGTGCCAGCAGCGTAGGATTGACTAATGAAAAACTGTTTTTT. Translated, it gives CASSVGLTNEKLFF.

This clonotype came up many times. The chain carries TRBV19 and TRBJ2-3; tentatively, D is TRBD1 (5 bases). CDR3 size: 13 residues. Germline V gene data show CDR1 as LNHDA and CDR2 as SQIVND (reference sequence). Trimming took 11 bases from V and 4 from J, leaving 16 bases between them. The CDR3, as DNA: TGTGCCTATGAAGGGGTATGGTCAGATACGCAGTATTTT. This translates into CAYEGVWSDTQYF.

The chain is built from TRBV9 and TRBJ1-1; D remains ambiguous. Germline values: CDR1 SGDLS, CDR2 YYNGEE. V shed 5 bases and J shed 2 bases, with 13 bases lying between them. This CDR3 has 14 residues. The CDR3 protein is CASSASLENTEAFF. The CDR3 nucleotides are TGTGCCAGCAGTGCTAGTTTGGAAAACACTGAAGCTTTCTTT.

This clonotype has ten or more counts. This chain links TRBV18 with TRBJ2-2; D ambiguous. This CDR3 has 16 amino acids. CDR1 KGHSH and CDR2 LQKENI come from the germline V gene. The V and J ends lost 5 bases and 6 bases respectively, with 19 bases between them. The CDR3 coding sequence is TGTGCCAGCTCAGCCGTCCAGACCACCGACCCCGGGGAGCTGTTTTTT. Residues: CASSAVQTTDPGELFF.

This clonotype turned up a few times. The gene calls are TRBV19 and TRBJ1-1, with D possibly being TRBD1 (5 bases). Trimming left V 9 bases short and J 4 bases short, with 27 bases between. The germline V gene has CDR1 LNHDA and CDR2 SQIVND (reference sequence). The CDR3 is 17 amino acids. The CDR3 loop is CASVPMPGTSGGTEAFF. Here the CDR3 DNA reads TGTGCCAGCGTACCTATGCCCGGGACCTCGGGGGGCACTGAAGCTTTCTTT.

The chain joins TRBV28 to TRBJ2-6, with D possibly TRBD1 on 6 matching bases. The germline gives CDR1 MDHEN, CDR2 SYDVKM. Trimming pared 6 bases from V and 0 bases from J, leaving 9 bases between. CDR3 length equals 15 residues. CDR3 nucleotide sequence: TGTGCCAGCAGGTCAGGGGTCTCTGGGGCCAACGTCCTGACTTTC. This gives the protein CASRSGVSGANVLTF.

The V and J genes are TRBV29-1 and TRBJ1-1; 7 bases map to TRBD1. Germline V lookup: CDR1 SQVTM, CDR2 ANQGSEA. The junction had 5 bases not matched to a gene; V was cut back by 1 base and J by 0 bases. The CDR3 extends over 15 amino acids. CDR3 sequence (DNA): TGCAGCGTTGAAGCACCGGGACAGCTGAACACTGAAGCTTTCTTT. Protein: CSVEAPGQLNTEAFF.

The gene calls are TRBV4-1 and TRBJ1-4; a weak D match, TRBD1 (5 bases). The CDR3 is 16 amino acids. Germline CDR1 is MGHRA and CDR2 is YSYEKL. V was pared by 3 bases and J by 8 bases, with 19 bases between. CDR3 in amino acids: CASSQPALGTKEKLFF. CDR3 DNA: TGCGCCAGCAGCCAGCCGGCTTTGGGGACGAAAGAAAAACTGTTTTTT.

The rearrangement joins TRBV11-3 to TRBJ2-7, with D unclear. The CDR3 spans 11 residues. V was clipped by 3 bases and J by 5 bases, with 5 bases between them. Germline values: CDR1 SGHNT, CDR2 YENEEA. As DNA, the CDR3 is TGTGCCAGCAGCTTGGACGACGAGCAGTACTTC. Its translation is CASSLDDEQYF.

This clonotype was picked up a small number of times. The chain combines TRBV19 with TRBJ2-5, with 12 bases that match TRBD1. The V gene end was trimmed by 6 bases and the J gene end by 5 bases; junction bases not matched to a gene: 7. The germline gives CDR1 LNHDA, CDR2 SQIVND (reference sequence). There are 15 residues in the CDR3. The CDR3 loop reads CASRGGTGGRETQYF. The DNA for the CDR3 is TGTGCCAGTAGGGGAGGGACAGGGGGCCGCGAGACCCAGTACTTC.

In this sample, this clonotype turned up a few times. DNA of the CDR3: TGTGCCAGCAGCTTAACGTTCACAGATGAGCAGTTCTTC. It yields the protein CASSLTFTDEQFF. J is TRBJ2-1 and V is TRBV7-3; no definite D call. CDR3 size: 13 residues. V lost 0 bases and J lost 8, with 8 bases in between. Germline V lookup: CDR1 SGHTA, CDR2 FQGTGA.

This chain joins TRBV6-1 and TRBJ1-5, with a tentative D call TRBD1 (6 bases). V gave up 1 base and J gave up 0 bases, with 13 bases separating them. Germline values: CDR1 MNHNS, CDR2 SASEGT. This CDR3 comprises 17 residues. The DNA for the CDR3 is TGTGCCAGCAGTGAAGTGGGACACCCCTATAGCAATCAGCCCCAGCATTTT. Its translation is CASSEVGHPYSNQPQHF.

This clonotype was counted ten times or more. This chain connects TRBV18 to TRBJ1-5; D ambiguous. This CDR3 contains 13 residues. Trimming cost V 2 bases and J 5 bases, with 7 bases left between them. The V gene's germline CDR1 is KGHSH and CDR2 LQKENI. The CDR3 DNA is TGTGCCAGCTCACCAGGGTTTGATCAGCCCCAGCATTTT. This sequence encodes CASSPGFDQPQHF.

This clonotype was observed at least ten times. This CDR3 is CASSLVRAGGGYTF. The CDR3 DNA follows: TGTGCCAGCAGCCTAGTAAGGGCCGGGGGAGGCTACACCTTC. This chain connects TRBV28 to TRBJ1-2, with a weak D call TRBD1 (5 bases). There are 14 residues in the CDR3. Germline V gene lookup returns CDR1 MDHEN and CDR2 SYDVKM. Trimming stripped 6 bases from V and 8 bases from J, with 19 bases between.

This clonotype appeared many times. The V gene is TRBV9, the J gene TRBJ1-3, with a weak D call TRBD1 (5 bases). The CDR3 length is 15 residues. Germline CDR1 SGDLS, CDR2 YYNGEE. Trimming stripped 2 bases from V and 0 bases from J, with 9 bases between. The CDR3 nucleotides are TGTGCCAGCAGCGTCAGGGCCCACTCTGGAAACACCATATATTTT. Protein: CASSVRAHSGNTIYF.

This clonotype was counted at least ten times. The rearrangement joins TRBV30 to TRBJ2-2; D ambiguous. Trimming pared 3 bases from V and 1 base from J, leaving 12 bases between. The CDR3 totals 15 residues. Per the germline V gene, CDR1 is GTSNPN and CDR2 is SVGIG (reference sequence). CDR3 bases: TGTGCCTGGAGAGATGGAGAATTGAACACCGGGGAGCTGTTTTTT. Translation: CAWRDGELNTGELFF.

This chain joins TRBV12-3 or TRBV12-4 and TRBJ1-5, with D perhaps TRBD1 (5 bases). V lost 5 bases and J 0 bases, leaving 11 bases between the germline ends. CDR3 length: 15 residues. CDR3 nucleotide sequence: TGTGCCAGCAGTCGACAGAGCTATAGCAATCAGCCCCAGCATTTT. Its translation is CASSRQSYSNQPQHF.

This clonotype was counted only a few times. The chain recombines TRBV7-2 with TRBJ2-7; 9 nucleotides line up with TRBD1. The CDR3 contains 14 residues. The junction had 7 bases not matched to a gene; V was cut back by 4 bases and J by 6 bases. CDR1 and CDR2 (germline): SGHTA, FQGNSA. The CDR3: CASSSGQGRVEQYF. DNA of the CDR3: TGTGCCAGCAGCTCCGGACAGGGGCGCGTCGAGCAGTACTTC.

The rearrangement uses TRBV6-1 and TRBJ2-4; 11 nucleotides line up with TRBD2. V was pared by 1 base and J by 0 bases, with 8 bases of the junction left unmatched. Germline V lookup: CDR1 MNHNS, CDR2 SASEGT. This CDR3 is built from 19 residues. The CDR3 DNA follows: TGTGCCAGCAGTGAAGGGTGGCTAGCGGGGGGTTTAGCCAAAAACATTCAGTACTTC. Protein product: CASSEGWLAGGLAKNIQYF.

The V and J genes are TRBV12-3 or TRBV12-4 and TRBJ1-2; 7 bases are shared with TRBD1. CDR3 length: 13 amino acids. Trimming took 4 bases from V and 5 from J; bases not matched to a gene: 4. CDR3 loop: CASSSGQAYGYTF. CDR3 sequence (DNA): TGTGCCAGCAGTTCCGGACAGGCATATGGCTACACCTTC.

This clonotype was seen more than once but under ten times. This chain uses TRBV29-1 with TRBJ1-4; TRBD1 aligns across 7 bases. Germline V CDR1 and CDR2: SQVTM, ANQGSEA. This CDR3 is built from 10 residues. Trimming removed 4 bases from V and 14 bases from J; junction bases left unmatched: 4. This chain's CDR3 is CSVGEDRLFF. Here the CDR3 DNA reads TGCAGCGTTGGGGAGGACAGGCTGTTTTTT.

This clonotype was observed at least ten times. The chain links TRBV20-1 to TRBJ2-7; TRBD1 aligns across 10 bases. Germline assignment: CDR1 DFQATT and CDR2 SNEGSKA (reference sequence). This CDR3 spans 17 amino acids. Losses at the gene ends were 6 bases for V and 5 bases for J; bases not matched to a gene: 19. The CDR3 DNA follows: TGCAGTGCATATAAACATCCGGGGGACAGGGGTATCCACGAGCAGTACTTC. Its translation is CSAYKHPGDRGIHEQYF.